Listed below are T cell receptor beta chains from one sample, sequenced in a study of shared clonotypes between healthy human individuals. Using immunoSEQ multiplex PCR, the repertoire was profiled, and TCRdb retains in-frame clones only, with some absent. The repertoire holds 550,000 to 800,000 clones, with around 91% as singletons. Material for sequencing was memory CD8+ T cells from PBMCs. Every receptor here comes from a man aged 18 to 29 in good health. Some clones in this sample may be carry-over from other donors' samples. Both conserved end residues are part of each CDR3. The D gene is left open where the match is weak. Size tells how often a clone was seen (once, few, many) or the class of an expanded clone, and some rows leave it out.

clone_size: NA
v_call: TRBV4-1
d_call: NA
j_call: TRBJ2-7
cdr3_aa: CASSQSSSGQGTYEQYF
cdr3_nt: TGCGCCAGCAGCCAATCATCTTCGGGGCAGGGGACCTACGAGCAGTACTTC

clone_size: NA
v_call: TRBV7-9
d_call: NA
j_call: TRBJ1-1
cdr3_aa: CASSLVSGATEAFF
cdr3_nt: TGTGCCAGCAGCTTAGTTAGCGGGGCCACTGAAGCTTTCTTT

clone_size: once
v_call: TRBV5-4
d_call: NA
j_call: TRBJ1-1
cdr3_aa: CASSRVAGWGNTEAFF
cdr3_nt: TGTGCCAGCAGCCGGGTCGCAGGGTGGGGGAACACTGAAGCTTTCTTT

clone_size: NA
v_call: TRBV7-2
d_call: NA
j_call: TRBJ2-7
cdr3_aa: CASSRGLLGHQIAYEQYF
cdr3_nt: TGTGCCAGCAGCCGAGGGTTGCTAGGACATCAAATCGCCTACGAGCAGTACTTC

clone_size: once
v_call: TRBV10-3
d_call: TRBD1
j_call: TRBJ2-7
cdr3_aa: CATQDREDYEQYF
cdr3_nt: TGTGCCACCCAGGACAGGGAGGACTACGAGCAGTACTTC

clone_size: NA
v_call: TRBV6-4
d_call: NA
j_call: TRBJ2-7
cdr3_aa: CASSDPTGQQYF
cdr3_nt: TGTGCCAGCAGTGACCCAACAGGGCAGCAGTACTTC

clone_size: NA
v_call: TRBV14
d_call: NA
j_call: TRBJ2-7
cdr3_aa: CASRRDFSYEQYF
cdr3_nt: TGTGCCAGCCGACGGGACTTCTCCTACGAGCAGTACTTC

clone_size: few
v_call: TRBV10-3
d_call: NA
j_call: TRBJ1-1
cdr3_aa: CAIKGVLNTEAFF
cdr3_nt: TGTGCCATCAAGGGCGTGTTGAACACTGAAGCTTTCTTT

clone_size: NA
v_call: TRBV6-6
d_call: NA
j_call: TRBJ2-2
cdr3_aa: CASSLFANTGELFF
cdr3_nt: TGTGCCAGCAGTCTATTCGCGAACACCGGGGAGCTGTTTTTT

clone_size: NA
v_call: TRBV7-9
d_call: NA
j_call: TRBJ2-1
cdr3_aa: CASQGYNEQFF
cdr3_nt: TGTGCCTCCCAAGGATACAATGAGCAGTTCTTC

clone_size: NA
v_call: TRBV11-2
d_call: NA
j_call: TRBJ2-1
cdr3_aa: CASSQLPQVPRHEQFF
cdr3_nt: TGTGCCAGCAGCCAACTCCCCCAGGTCCCGCGGCATGAGCAGTTCTTC

clone_size: NA
v_call: TRBV6-1
d_call: NA
j_call: TRBJ2-3
cdr3_aa: CASRSRVGDTQYF
cdr3_nt: TGTGCCAGCAGGAGCAGGGTAGGGGATACGCAGTATTTT

clone_size: NA
v_call: TRBV27
d_call: NA
j_call: TRBJ1-5
cdr3_aa: CASSSQDRNQPQHF
cdr3_nt: TGTGCCAGCAGTTCCCAGGACAGAAATCAGCCCCAGCATTTT

clone_size: NA
v_call: TRBV28
d_call: TRBD2
j_call: TRBJ2-7
cdr3_aa: CASSDVGRGVYEQYF
cdr3_nt: TGTGCCAGCAGTGACGTGGGGCGGGGGGTTTACGAGCAGTACTTC

clone_size: NA
v_call: TRBV28
d_call: NA
j_call: TRBJ2-4
cdr3_aa: CASSLRRGLAKNIQYF
cdr3_nt: TGTGCCAGCAGTTTGAGGAGGGGCCTAGCCAAAAACATTCAGTACTTC

clone_size: NA
v_call: TRBV7-9
d_call: NA
j_call: TRBJ2-6
cdr3_aa: CASSLGIYHDSRANVLTF
cdr3_nt: TGTGCCAGCAGCTTAGGCATATACCATGACAGTCGGGCCAACGTCCTGACTTTC

clone_size: NA
v_call: TRBV15
d_call: TRBD1
j_call: TRBJ2-3
cdr3_aa: CATSRGFTGATDTQYF
cdr3_nt: TGTGCCACCAGCAGGGGGTTTACAGGGGCCACAGATACGCAGTATTTT

clone_size: NA
v_call: TRBV11-1
d_call: NA
j_call: TRBJ2-7
cdr3_aa: CASSLGPWREPYEQYF
cdr3_nt: TGTGCCAGCAGCTTAGGACCTTGGCGGGAACCCTACGAGCAGTACTTC

clone_size: NA
v_call: TRBV14
d_call: TRBD2
j_call: TRBJ2-1
cdr3_aa: CASTRWEGNEQFF
cdr3_nt: TGTGCCAGCACCCGCTGGGAGGGAAATGAGCAGTTCTTC

clone_size: NA
v_call: TRBV6-6
d_call: TRBD2
j_call: TRBJ2-1
cdr3_aa: CASSYPTSGLDNEQFF
cdr3_nt: TGTGCCAGCAGTTACCCGACTAGCGGGTTGGACAATGAGCAGTTCTTC

clone_size: NA
v_call: TRBV19
d_call: NA
j_call: TRBJ1-4
cdr3_aa: CASSFEGGSEKLFF
cdr3_nt: TGTGCCAGTAGTTTCGAGGGCGGCAGTGAAAAACTGTTTTTT

clone_size: NA
v_call: TRBV9
d_call: NA
j_call: TRBJ2-3
cdr3_aa: CASSPDGGTSTDTQYF
cdr3_nt: TGTGCCAGCAGCCCTGATGGCGGGACTAGCACAGATACGCAGTATTTT

clone_size: NA
v_call: TRBV28
d_call: NA
j_call: TRBJ1-2
cdr3_aa: CASSFRTAGYGYTF
cdr3_nt: TGTGCCAGCAGTTTTCGGACAGCGGGCTATGGCTACACCTTC

clone_size: few
v_call: TRBV7-9
d_call: NA
j_call: TRBJ1-1
cdr3_aa: CASSPRVTDKNTEAFF
cdr3_nt: TGTGCCAGCAGCCCCCGAGTGACCGACAAAAACACTGAAGCTTTCTTT

clone_size: NA
v_call: TRBV4-1
d_call: NA
j_call: TRBJ2-7
cdr3_aa: CASSQGAGAYEQYF
cdr3_nt: TGCGCCAGCAGCCAAGGGGCAGGGGCCTACGAGCAGTACTTC

clone_size: NA
v_call: TRBV6-1
d_call: NA
j_call: TRBJ2-1
cdr3_aa: CASRGRETLGAEQFF
cdr3_nt: TGTGCCAGCAGAGGTCGGGAGACTCTAGGGGCTGAGCAGTTCTTC

clone_size: NA
v_call: TRBV28
d_call: NA
j_call: TRBJ1-1
cdr3_aa: CASSLWRTANTEAFF
cdr3_nt: TGTGCCAGCAGTTTATGGAGGACGGCGAACACTGAAGCTTTCTTT

clone_size: NA
v_call: TRBV7-8
d_call: NA
j_call: TRBJ2-7
cdr3_aa: CASSLTGNFYEQYF
cdr3_nt: TGTGCCAGCAGCTTGACGGGGAATTTCTACGAGCAGTACTTC

clone_size: many
v_call: TRBV19
d_call: NA
j_call: TRBJ2-6
cdr3_aa: CASSIDGQTSGANVLTF
cdr3_nt: TGTGCCAGTAGTATAGATGGACAGACCTCTGGGGCCAACGTCCTGACTTTC

clone_size: once
v_call: TRBV18
d_call: TRBD2
j_call: TRBJ2-5
cdr3_aa: CASSPGSGKVETQYF
cdr3_nt: TGTGCCAGCTCACCGGGTAGCGGGAAGGTGGAGACCCAGTACTTC

clone_size: NA
v_call: TRBV7-6
d_call: NA
j_call: TRBJ2-5
cdr3_aa: CASSTRVGETQYF
cdr3_nt: TGTGCCAGCAGCACAAGAGTAGGAGAGACCCAGTACTTC

clone_size: NA
v_call: TRBV25-1
d_call: TRBD1
j_call: TRBJ2-7
cdr3_aa: CASSEDRVMGEQYF
cdr3_nt: TGTGCCAGCAGTGAGGACAGGGTAATGGGGGAGCAGTACTTC

clone_size: NA
v_call: TRBV19
d_call: NA
j_call: TRBJ2-3
cdr3_aa: CASREGGTDTQYF
cdr3_nt: TGTGCCAGTAGGGAGGGTGGCACAGATACGCAGTATTTT

clone_size: NA
v_call: TRBV7-8
d_call: NA
j_call: TRBJ2-1
cdr3_aa: CASSTRSYNEQFF
cdr3_nt: TGTGCCAGCAGCACCCGCTCCTACAATGAGCAGTTCTTC

clone_size: NA
v_call: TRBV28
d_call: TRBD1
j_call: TRBJ2-7
cdr3_aa: CASRHRGQGFYEQYF
cdr3_nt: TGTGCCAGCAGACATAGGGGACAGGGATTCTACGAGCAGTACTTC

clone_size: NA
v_call: TRBV6-1
d_call: NA
j_call: TRBJ1-5
cdr3_aa: CASSEGTGGYSNQPQHF
cdr3_nt: TGTGCCAGCAGTGAGGGGACCGGGGGATATAGCAATCAGCCCCAGCATTTT

clone_size: NA
v_call: TRBV11-2
d_call: NA
j_call: TRBJ1-1
cdr3_aa: CASSLVEAEEAFF
cdr3_nt: TGTGCCAGCAGCTTAGTGGAGGCTGAAGAAGCTTTCTTT

clone_size: NA
v_call: TRBV27
d_call: NA
j_call: TRBJ2-6
cdr3_aa: CASSFAGANVLTF
cdr3_nt: TGTGCCAGCAGTTTCGCTGGGGCCAACGTCCTGACTTTC

clone_size: NA
v_call: TRBV7-9
d_call: TRBD2
j_call: TRBJ2-7
cdr3_aa: CASSSPRGRAFYEQYF
cdr3_nt: TGTGCCAGCAGCTCACCTCGCGGGAGGGCCTTCTACGAGCAGTACTTC